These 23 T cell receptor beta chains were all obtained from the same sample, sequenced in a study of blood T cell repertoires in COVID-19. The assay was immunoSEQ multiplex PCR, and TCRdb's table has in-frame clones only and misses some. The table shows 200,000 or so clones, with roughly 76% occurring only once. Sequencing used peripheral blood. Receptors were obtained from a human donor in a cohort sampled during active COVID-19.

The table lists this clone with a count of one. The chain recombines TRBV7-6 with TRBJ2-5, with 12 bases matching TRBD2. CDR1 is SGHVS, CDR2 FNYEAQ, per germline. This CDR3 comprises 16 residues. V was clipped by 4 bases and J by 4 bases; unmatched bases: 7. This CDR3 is CASSYQTSGSGETQYF. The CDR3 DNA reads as TGTGCCAGCAGCTATCAGACTAGCGGGAGTGGAGAGACCCAGTACTTC.

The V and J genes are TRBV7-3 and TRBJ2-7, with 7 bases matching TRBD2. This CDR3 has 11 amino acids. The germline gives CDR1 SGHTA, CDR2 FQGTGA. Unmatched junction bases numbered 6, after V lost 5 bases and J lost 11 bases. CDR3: CASSTGLEKYF. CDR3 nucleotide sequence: TGTGCCAGCAGCACTGGACTAGAGAAGTACTTC.

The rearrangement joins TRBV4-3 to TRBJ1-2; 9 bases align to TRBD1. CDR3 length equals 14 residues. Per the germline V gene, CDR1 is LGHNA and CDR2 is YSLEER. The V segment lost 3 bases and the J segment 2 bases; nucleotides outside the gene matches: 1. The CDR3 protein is CASSHGTGNYGYTF. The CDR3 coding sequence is TGCGCCAGCAGCCATGGGACAGGGAACTATGGCTACACCTTC.

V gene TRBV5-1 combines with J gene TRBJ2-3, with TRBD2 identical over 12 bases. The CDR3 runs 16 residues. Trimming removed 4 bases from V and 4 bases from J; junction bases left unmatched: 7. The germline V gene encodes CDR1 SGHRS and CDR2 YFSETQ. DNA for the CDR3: TGCGCCAGCAGCAAGACTAGCGGGAGCTTTTCAGATACGCAGTATTTT. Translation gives CASSKTSGSFSDTQYF.

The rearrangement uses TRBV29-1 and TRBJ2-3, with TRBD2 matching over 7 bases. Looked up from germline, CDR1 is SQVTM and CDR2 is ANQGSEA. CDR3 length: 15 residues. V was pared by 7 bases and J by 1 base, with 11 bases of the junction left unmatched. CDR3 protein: CSASALAPRTDTQYF. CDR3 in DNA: TGCAGCGCCTCTGCACTAGCGCCTCGCACAGATACGCAGTATTTT.

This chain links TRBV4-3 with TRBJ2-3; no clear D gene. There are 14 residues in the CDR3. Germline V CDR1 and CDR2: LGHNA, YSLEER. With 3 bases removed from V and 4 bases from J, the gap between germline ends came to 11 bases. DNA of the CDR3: TGCGCCAGCAGCCAGCGCCTCCCTTCAGATACGCAGTATTTT. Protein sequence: CASSQRLPSDTQYF.

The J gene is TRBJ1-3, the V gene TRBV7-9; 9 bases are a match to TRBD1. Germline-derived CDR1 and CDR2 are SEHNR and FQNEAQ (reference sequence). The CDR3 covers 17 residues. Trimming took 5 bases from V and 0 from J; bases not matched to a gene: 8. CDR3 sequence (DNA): TGTGCCAGCAGCCCTTGGACAGGGGCGAGCTCTGGAAACACCATATATTTT. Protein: CASSPWTGASSGNTIYF.

The CDR3: CASSLAQGILGGEAFF. CDR3 coding DNA: TGTGCCAGCAGCTTAGCCCAGGGAATTTTAGGCGGTGAAGCTTTCTTT. The chain employs TRBV7-9 and TRBJ1-1; the D gene is possibly TRBD1 (5 bases). Germline CDR1 reads SEHNR; CDR2 reads FQNEAQ (reference sequence). This CDR3 region has 16 residues. Trimming stripped 0 bases from V and 7 bases from J, with 18 bases between.

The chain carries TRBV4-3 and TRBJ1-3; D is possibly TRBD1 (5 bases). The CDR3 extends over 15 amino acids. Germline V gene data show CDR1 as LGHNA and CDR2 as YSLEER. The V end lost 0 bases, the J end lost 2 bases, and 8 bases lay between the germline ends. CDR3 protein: CASSQERGAGNTIYF. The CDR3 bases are TGCGCCAGCAGCCAAGAAAGGGGCGCTGGAAACACCATATATTTT.

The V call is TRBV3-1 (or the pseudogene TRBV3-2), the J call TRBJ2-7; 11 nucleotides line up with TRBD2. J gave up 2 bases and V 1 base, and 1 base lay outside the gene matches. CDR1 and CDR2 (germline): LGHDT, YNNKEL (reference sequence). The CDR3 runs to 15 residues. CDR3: CASSQGLAGTYEQYF. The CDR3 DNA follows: TGTGCCAGCAGCCAAGGACTAGCGGGGACCTACGAGCAGTACTTC.

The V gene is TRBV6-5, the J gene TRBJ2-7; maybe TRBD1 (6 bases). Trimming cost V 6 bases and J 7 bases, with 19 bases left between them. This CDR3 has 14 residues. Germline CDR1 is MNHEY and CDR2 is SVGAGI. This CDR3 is CASRVTAGAREQYF. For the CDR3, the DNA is TGTGCCAGCAGGGTGACGGCAGGGGCGCGGGAGCAGTACTTC.

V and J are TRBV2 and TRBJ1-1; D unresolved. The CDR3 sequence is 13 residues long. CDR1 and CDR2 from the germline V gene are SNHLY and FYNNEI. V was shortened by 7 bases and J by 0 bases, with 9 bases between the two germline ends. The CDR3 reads CASIRYLNTEAFF. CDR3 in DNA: TGTGCCAGCATTAGATATTTGAACACTGAAGCTTTCTTT.

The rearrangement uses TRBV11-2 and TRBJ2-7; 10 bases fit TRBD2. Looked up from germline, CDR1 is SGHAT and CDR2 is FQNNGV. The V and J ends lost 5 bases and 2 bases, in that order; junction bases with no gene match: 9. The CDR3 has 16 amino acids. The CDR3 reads CASSPRLAGAAYEQYF. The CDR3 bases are TGTGCCAGCAGCCCGCGACTAGCGGGTGCGGCCTACGAGCAGTACTTC.

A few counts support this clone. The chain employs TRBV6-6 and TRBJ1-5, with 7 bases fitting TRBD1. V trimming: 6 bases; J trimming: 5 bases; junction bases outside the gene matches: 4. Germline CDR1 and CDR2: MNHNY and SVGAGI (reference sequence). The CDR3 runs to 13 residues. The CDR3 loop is CASSPTGYQPQHF. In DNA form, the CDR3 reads TGTGCCAGCAGCCCGACAGGGTATCAGCCCCAGCATTTT.

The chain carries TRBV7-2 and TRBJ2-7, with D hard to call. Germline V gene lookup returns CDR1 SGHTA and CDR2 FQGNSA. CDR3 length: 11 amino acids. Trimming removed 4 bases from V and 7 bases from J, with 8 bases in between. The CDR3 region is CASSSTREQYF. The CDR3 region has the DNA TGTGCCAGCAGCTCCACCCGGGAGCAGTACTTC.

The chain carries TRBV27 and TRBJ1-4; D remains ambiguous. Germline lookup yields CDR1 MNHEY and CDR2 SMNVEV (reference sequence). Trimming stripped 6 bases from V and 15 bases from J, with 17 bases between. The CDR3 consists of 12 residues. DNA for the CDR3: TGTGCCAGCAGATCCCCCGGAGGACTATTGTTTTTT. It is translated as CASRSPGGLLFF.

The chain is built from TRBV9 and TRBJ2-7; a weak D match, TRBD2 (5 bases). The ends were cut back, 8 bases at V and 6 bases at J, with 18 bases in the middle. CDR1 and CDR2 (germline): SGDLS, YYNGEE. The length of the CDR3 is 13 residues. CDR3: CARLRAGGGEQYF. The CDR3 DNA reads TGTGCCAGACTCCGGGCCGGAGGAGGCGAGCAGTACTTC.

The CDR3 bases are TGTGCCAGCAGCTTGACGAGTCGGGAGGCCTACGAGCAGTACTTC. Protein sequence: CASSLTSREAYEQYF. The chain has TRBV5-5 and TRBJ2-7, with TRBD2 matching 7 bases. Germline V gene sequence: CDR1 SGHKS, CDR2 YYEKEE (reference sequence). CDR3 length: 15 residues. The trim removed 1 base at V and 2 bases at J, leaving 6 bases unmatched.

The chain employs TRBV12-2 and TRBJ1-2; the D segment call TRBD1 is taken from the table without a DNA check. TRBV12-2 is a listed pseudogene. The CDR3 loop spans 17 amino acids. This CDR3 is CASRLATTGAGGRGYTF. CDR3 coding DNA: TGTGCAAGTCGCTTAGCTACGACAGGGGCCGGGGGAAGGGGCTACACCTTC.

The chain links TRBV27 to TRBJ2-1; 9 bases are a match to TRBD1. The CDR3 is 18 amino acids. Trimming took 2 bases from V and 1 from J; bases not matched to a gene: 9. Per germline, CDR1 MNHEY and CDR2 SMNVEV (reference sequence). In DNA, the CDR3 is TGTGCCAGCAGTTTAACCCCCTTCGGACAGGGGTCCTACAATGAGCAGTTCTTC. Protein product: CASSLTPFGQGSYNEQFF.

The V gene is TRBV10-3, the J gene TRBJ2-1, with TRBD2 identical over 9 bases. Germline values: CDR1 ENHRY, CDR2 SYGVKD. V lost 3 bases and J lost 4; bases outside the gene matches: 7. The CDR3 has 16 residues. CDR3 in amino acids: CAISEGLAGPYNEQFF. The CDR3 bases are TGTGCCATCAGTGAAGGGCTAGCGGGACCTTACAATGAGCAGTTCTTC.

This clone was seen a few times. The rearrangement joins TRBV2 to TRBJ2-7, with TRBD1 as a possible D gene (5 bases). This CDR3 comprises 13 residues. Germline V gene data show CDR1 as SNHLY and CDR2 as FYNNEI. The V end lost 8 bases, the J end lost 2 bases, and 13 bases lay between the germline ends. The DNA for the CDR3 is TGTGCCAGCGGCTGGGGCCCCACCTACGAGCAGTACTTC. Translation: CASGWGPTYEQYF.

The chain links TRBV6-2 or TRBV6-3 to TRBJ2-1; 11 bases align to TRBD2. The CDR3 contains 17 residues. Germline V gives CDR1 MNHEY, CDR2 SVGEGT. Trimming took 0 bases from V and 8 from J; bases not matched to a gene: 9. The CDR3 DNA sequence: TGTGCCAGCAGTTACTCGAGGCTAGCGGGAGGATTCGATGAGCAGTTCTTC. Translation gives CASSYSRLAGGFDEQFF.